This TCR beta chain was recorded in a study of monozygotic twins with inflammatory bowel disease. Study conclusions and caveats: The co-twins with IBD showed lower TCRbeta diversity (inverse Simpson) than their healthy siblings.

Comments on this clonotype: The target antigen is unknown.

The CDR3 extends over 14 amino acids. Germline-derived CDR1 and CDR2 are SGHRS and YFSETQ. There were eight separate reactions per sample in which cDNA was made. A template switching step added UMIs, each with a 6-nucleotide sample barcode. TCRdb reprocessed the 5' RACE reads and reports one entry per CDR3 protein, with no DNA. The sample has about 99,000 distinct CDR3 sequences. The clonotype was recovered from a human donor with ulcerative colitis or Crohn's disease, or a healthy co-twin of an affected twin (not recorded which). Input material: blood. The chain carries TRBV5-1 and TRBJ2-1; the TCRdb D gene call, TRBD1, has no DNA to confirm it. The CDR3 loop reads CASSEEDRGGEQFF.